What follows are 30 T cell receptor beta chains derived from one specimen sequenced in a study of cytomegalovirus exposure and HLA in healthy donors. Primers included in the PCR were 60 Vbeta and 13 Jbeta primers. Clones were sequenced by immunoSEQ multiplex PCR, and TCRdb holds only the in-frame ones, with some missing. In the table there are some 130,000 clones, 65% to 85% of which are singletons. The sample comprised PBMCs. Receptors were obtained from a woman aged 18-29 years in good health and CMV-seronegative.

The V and J genes are TRBV6-5 and TRBJ2-1, with 7 nucleotides matching TRBD1. In germline, CDR1 is MNHEY, CDR2 SVGAGI. This CDR3 is 15 amino acids long. V lost 5 bases to trimming and J lost 3 bases; unmatched junction nucleotides: 7. CDR3 sequence (DNA): TGTGCCAGCAGTAAACCGGGACAGAGCTACAATGAGCAGTTCTTC. Its translation: CASSKPGQSYNEQFF.

The chain has TRBV5-4 and TRBJ2-6; D is undetermined. Per germline, CDR1 SGHNT and CDR2 YYREEE (reference sequence). The germline V and J ends were trimmed by 1 base and 0 bases, with 11 bases remaining between them. The CDR3 covers 17 residues. The CDR3 sequence is CASSLISHISGANVLTF. DNA of the CDR3: TGTGCCAGCAGCTTGATCTCTCACATCTCTGGGGCCAACGTCCTGACTTTC.

The chain combines TRBV29-1 with TRBJ2-1; D ambiguous. The CDR3 is 14 amino acids. With 4 bases removed from V and 0 bases from J, the gap between germline ends came to 10 bases. The germline CDR1 and CDR2 sequences are SQVTM and ANQGSEA. Here the CDR3 DNA reads TGCAGCGTTGTTGTCGAGAGCTCCTACAATGAGCAGTTCTTC. Its translation: CSVVVESSYNEQFF.

The genes are TRBV5-5 and TRBJ2-1, with 10 bases matching TRBD2. J was trimmed by 4 bases and V by 5 bases; bases with no gene match: 9. The CDR3 consists of 16 residues. Per germline, CDR1 SGHKS and CDR2 YYEKEE (reference sequence). The CDR3 region is CASSSSLAGKYNEQFF. The CDR3 DNA sequence: TGTGCCAGCAGTTCCTCACTAGCGGGAAAATACAATGAGCAGTTCTTC.

The genes are TRBV13 and TRBJ2-7, with 10 positions matching TRBD1. Trimming took 5 bases from V and 0 from J; bases not matched to a gene: 4. This CDR3 comprises 15 residues. Germline V CDR1 and CDR2: PRHDT, FYEKMQ (reference sequence). The CDR3 DNA sequence: TGTGCCAGCAGCAAGACAGGGGGCTACTCCTACGAGCAGTACTTC. Translation: CASSKTGGYSYEQYF.

The rearrangement links TRBV15 to TRBJ2-3; TRBD2 might be the D (6 bases). Germline V gene lookup returns CDR1 LNHNV and CDR2 YYDKDF (reference sequence). V was shortened by 5 bases and J by 8 bases, with 26 bases between the two germline ends. There are 17 residues in the CDR3. CDR3 protein: CATSGYGTGRLAGTQYF. The CDR3 DNA reads as TGTGCCACCAGCGGTTACGGGACTGGGCGCCTCGCAGGTACGCAGTATTTT.

This rearrangement joins TRBV30 to TRBJ1-2; D perhaps matches TRBD1 (6 bases). Trimming removed 4 bases from V and 8 bases from J, with 17 bases in between. Germline V gene lookup returns CDR1 GTSNPN and CDR2 SVGIG (reference sequence). This CDR3 is built from 13 residues. This CDR3 is CAWTVGGLGGYTF. CDR3 nucleotides: TGTGCCTGGACCGTCGGGGGGCTGGGGGGCTACACCTTC.

The chain couples TRBV6-7 to TRBJ1-5; TRBD1 matches at 10 bases. TRBV6-7 is filed as an ORF, its function uncertain. Trimming at V came to 5 bases and at J to 6 bases, leaving 7 bases not matched to a gene. The CDR3 totals 15 residues. The DNA for the CDR3 is TGTGCCAGCAGTGACGACAGGGGGCGGCCTCAGCCCCAGCATTTT. Its protein product is CASSDDRGRPQPQHF.

V and J are TRBV29-1 and TRBJ1-2; D unclear. The CDR3 runs to 13 residues. V was trimmed by 6 bases and J by 0 bases, leaving 11 bases between them. In germline, CDR1 is SQVTM, CDR2 ANQGSEA. This chain's CDR3 is CSVVDIANYGYTF. CDR3 DNA sequence: TGCAGCGTCGTCGACATAGCTAACTATGGCTACACCTTC. The variable domain in full, completed from reference TRBV29-1 and TRBJ1-2, reads SAVISQKPSRDICQRGTSLTIQCQVDSQVTMMFWYRQQPGQSLTLIATANQGSEATYESGFVIDKFPISRPNLTFSTLTVSNMSPEDSSIYLCSVVDIANYGYTFGSGTRLTVV.

The chain has TRBV10-2 and TRBJ2-7, with 9 nucleotides matching TRBD2. V trimming: 4 bases; J trimming: 5 bases; junction bases outside the gene matches: 6. This CDR3 contains 14 residues. CDR1 and CDR2 from the germline V gene are WSHSY and SAAADI. The CDR3 region is CASSGLAVLNEQYF. In DNA form, the CDR3 reads TGCGCCAGCAGTGGACTAGCGGTCCTAAACGAGCAGTACTTC.

There are a few counts of this clone. The rearrangement joins TRBV5-6 to TRBJ2-7; 7 bases map to TRBD2. The CDR3 covers 16 residues. V was clipped by 2 bases and J by 4 bases; unmatched bases: 12. CDR1 and CDR2 from the germline V gene are SGHDT and YYEEEE. The CDR3 is CASSFFSTAGEYEQYF. The DNA of the CDR3 is TGTGCCAGCAGCTTTTTTTCAACGGCGGGAGAATACGAGCAGTACTTC.

The V gene is TRBV29-1, the J gene TRBJ2-2; weak D call: TRBD1 (6 bases). Per the germline V gene, CDR1 is SQVTM and CDR2 is ANQGSEA. V lost 3 bases to trimming and J lost 5 bases, with 13 bases between them. The CDR3 length is 14 residues. CDR3 coding DNA: TGCAGCGTTGACCAGGGGACCAGAACCGGGGAGCTGTTTTTT. Protein: CSVDQGTRTGELFF.

The CDR3 coding sequence is TGTGCCAGCCAGCTCCTCCGTAACAGGGGCGGCTATGGCTACACCTTC. Protein sequence: CASQLLRNRGGYGYTF. The chain combines TRBV2 with TRBJ1-2, with 7 positions matching TRBD1. The J segment lost 4 bases and the V segment lost 8 bases, leaving 16 bases of the junction unmatched. The CDR3 spans 16 residues. Germline CDR1 is SNHLY and CDR2 is FYNNEI.

This clone came up a few times. The chain combines TRBV6-5 with TRBJ2-3; 7 bases align to TRBD1. V lost 4 bases to trimming and J lost 1 base; unmatched junction nucleotides: 8. The CDR3 spans 16 residues. From germline, CDR1 is MNHEY and CDR2 SVGAGI. The CDR3 is CASSLLTGVGTDTQYF. The DNA of the CDR3 is TGTGCCAGCAGTTTATTAACAGGGGTTGGCACAGATACGCAGTATTTT.

V gene TRBV19 combines with J gene TRBJ2-5; maybe TRBD2 (6 bases). CDR3 length equals 12 residues. V was trimmed by 9 bases and J by 2 bases, leaving 10 bases between them. Germline CDR1 reads LNHDA; CDR2 reads SQIVND (reference sequence). The CDR3 loop reads CASRDFQETQYF. The CDR3, as DNA: TGTGCCAGCCGGGACTTTCAAGAGACCCAGTACTTC. The full variable domain, in which reference TRBV19 and TRBJ2-5 provide the parts outside the CDR3, is DGGITQSPKYLFRKEGQNVTLSCEQNLNHDAMYWYRQDPGQGLRLIYYSQIVNDFQKGDIAEGYSVSREKKESFPLTVTSAQKNPTAFYLCASRDFQETQYFGPGTRLLVL.

The rearrangement joins TRBV14 to TRBJ1-2; the D gene is possibly TRBD1 (5 bases). Trimming took 0 bases from V and 6 from J, leaving 14 bases between them. CDR1 is SGHDN, CDR2 FVKESK, per germline. CDR3 size: 15 residues. In DNA form, the CDR3 reads TGTGCCAGCAGCCAAGAAGTGTCAGGGCTTGATGGCTACACCTTC. It specifies CASSQEVSGLDGYTF. The complete variable domain, with remaining parts taken from reference TRBV14 and TRBJ1-2, reads EAGVTQFPSHSVIEKGQTVTLRCDPISGHDNLYWYRRVMGKEIKFLLHFVKESKQDESGMPNNRFLAERTGGTYSTLKVQPAELEDSGVYFCASSQEVSGLDGYTFGSGTRLTVV.

A single count supports this clone. The V and J genes are TRBV19 and TRBJ1-2; 8 nucleotides align to TRBD1. In germline, CDR1 is LNHDA, CDR2 SQIVND (reference sequence). The CDR3 has 17 residues. J was trimmed by 4 bases and V by 9 bases; bases with no gene match: 19. The CDR3 DNA follows: TGTGCCAGCAGTTCCGCACTGGGACAGGTGGGACCCTATGGCTACACCTTC. It codes for CASSSALGQVGPYGYTF.

The chain is built from TRBV27 and TRBJ2-1; TRBD2 agrees at 7 bases. This CDR3 spans 14 amino acids. The germline gives CDR1 MNHEY, CDR2 SMNVEV (reference sequence). The trim removed 6 bases at V and 9 bases at J, leaving 11 bases unmatched. CDR3 in DNA: TGTGCCAGCAGCCCCCAGCGACTAGCCACTGAGCAGTTCTTC. This sequence encodes CASSPQRLATEQFF.

V is TRBV30 and J is TRBJ1-1, with D possibly being TRBD1 (6 bases). V was cut by 5 bases and J by 1 base, with 14 bases left in between. The CDR3 runs to 14 residues. Germline V gene lookup returns CDR1 GTSNPN and CDR2 SVGIG (reference sequence). CDR3 sequence reads: CAWSHQGGNTEAFF. The CDR3 DNA is TGTGCCTGGTCGCATCAAGGGGGGAACACTGAAGCTTTCTTT.

This sequence joins TRBV6-5 and TRBJ2-7; D is undetermined. CDR1 is MNHEY and CDR2 is SVGAGI in the germline V gene. The CDR3 spans 16 residues. The V end was cut by 0 bases, the J end by 4 bases, with 16 bases between. The CDR3 reads CASSYSNRRKSYEQYF. Written as DNA, the CDR3 is TGTGCCAGCAGTTACTCGAATCGCAGAAAGTCTTACGAGCAGTACTTC.

This clone was counted only a few times. The chain employs TRBV5-1 and TRBJ1-5; D remains ambiguous. Germline CDR1 and CDR2: SGHRS and YFSETQ. V was trimmed by 4 bases and J by 0 bases, leaving 11 bases between them. The CDR3 consists of 15 residues. The chain's CDR3 is CASSRGDYSNQPQHF. Written as DNA, the CDR3 is TGCGCCAGCAGCCGGGGAGATTATAGCAATCAGCCCCAGCATTTT.

The chain carries TRBV30 and TRBJ2-4; tentatively, D is TRBD2 (7 bases). The V end was cut by 0 bases, the J end by 9 bases, with 18 bases between. CDR1 and CDR2 from the germline V gene are GTSNPN and SVGIG (reference sequence). The CDR3 has 15 amino acids. This chain's CDR3 is CAWSVLSRGGIIQYF. DNA for the CDR3: TGTGCCTGGAGTGTTCTTTCGAGGGGGGGAATCATTCAGTACTTC.

The rearrangement joins TRBV30 to TRBJ2-1; 10 bases map to TRBD2. Germline CDR1 GTSNPN, CDR2 SVGIG (reference sequence). The CDR3 covers 15 residues. V lost 0 bases, J lost 9 bases, and 8 bases stayed unmatched. CDR3 nucleotides: TGTGCCTGGAGTGTACCAGCGGGAGGGCCCCGTGAGCAGTTCTTC. Its protein product is CAWSVPAGGPREQFF.

The chain is built from TRBV10-3 and TRBJ2-3; TRBD1 aligns across 10 bases. Per the germline V gene, CDR1 is ENHRY and CDR2 is SYGVKD. The CDR3 spans 15 residues. V gave up 8 bases and J gave up 1 base; unmatched junction bases: 6. The CDR3 bases are TGTGCCATCTCATGGACAGGGGGACGCACAGATACGCAGTATTTT. It yields the protein CAISWTGGRTDTQYF.

The chain joins TRBV7-2 to TRBJ2-5, with 7 bases fitting TRBD1. V shed 5 bases and J 3 bases; nucleotides not matched to a gene: 6. Germline lookup yields CDR1 SGHTA and CDR2 FQGNSA. The length of the CDR3 is 14 residues. Here the CDR3 reads CASSLTGTEETQYF. In DNA form, the CDR3 reads TGTGCCAGCAGCCTAACCGGGACAGAAGAGACCCAGTACTTC.

J is TRBJ1-2 and V is TRBV4-2, with TRBD1 as a possible D gene (6 bases). The CDR3 is made up of 16 amino acids. Germline CDR1 and CDR2: LGHNA and YNFKEQ. V was trimmed by 4 bases and J by 8 bases, leaving 23 bases between them. The CDR3 loop reads CASSLSGDMAQGGYTF. In DNA form, the CDR3 reads TGTGCCAGCAGCCTTTCAGGGGACATGGCCCAGGGCGGCTACACCTTC.

The V call is TRBV2, the J call TRBJ2-1, with D possibly being TRBD2 (5 bases). CDR1 is SNHLY, CDR2 FYNNEI, per germline. There are 17 residues in the CDR3. V was pared by 6 bases and J by 7 bases, with 25 bases between. The CDR3 DNA reads TGTGCCAGCAGGAAGATAGTAGGTGGGATTACGGGGAATGAGCAGTTCTTC. This codes for CASRKIVGGITGNEQFF.

The chain has TRBV29-1 and TRBJ2-7, with D possibly TRBD2 on 5 matching bases. CDR1 and CDR2 from the germline V gene are SQVTM and ANQGSEA. V was clipped by 4 bases and J by 2 bases, with 9 bases between them. This CDR3 has 12 residues. CDR3 loop: CSVAPGTYEQYF. CDR3 bases: TGCAGCGTTGCCCCGGGAACCTACGAGCAGTACTTC.

The chain employs TRBV19 and TRBJ2-1; D is possibly TRBD2 (5 bases). V was shortened by 10 bases and J by 9 bases, with 19 bases between the two germline ends. The CDR3 totals 13 residues. Germline CDR1 LNHDA, CDR2 SQIVND (reference sequence). This CDR3 reads CATSPGGRSEQFF. The CDR3 bases are TGTGCCACTTCCCCAGGAGGAAGGAGTGAGCAGTTCTTC.

The V gene is TRBV9, the J gene TRBJ2-3; 8 bases line up with TRBD1. V trimming: 2 bases; J trimming: 4 bases; junction bases outside the gene matches: 9. The germline V gene has CDR1 SGDLS and CDR2 YYNGEE. The CDR3 runs to 16 residues. The CDR3 DNA is TGTGCCAGCAGCGTGGATCAGGGGGCATTTTCAGATACGCAGTATTTT. This sequence encodes CASSVDQGAFSDTQYF.